The 19 T cell receptor beta chains in this list originate from one sample, sequenced in a study of T cell responses to AZD1222 COVID-19 vaccine. The method was immunoSEQ multiplex PCR; TCRdb's version includes in-frame clones alone and lacks a portion of them. The repertoire consists of 90,000 to 120,000 clones, with approximately 90% occurring once and the leading ten covering under 4%. The sequencing used peripheral blood, collected on day 0 of AZD1222 vaccination. The receptors shown here come from an adult in good health.

This chain links TRBV9 with TRBJ2-2; D is ambiguous. Trimming cost V 3 bases and J 2 bases, with 11 bases left between them. The CDR3 contains 15 residues. The germline CDR1 and CDR2 sequences are SGDLS and YYNGEE. The CDR3 DNA sequence: TGTGCCAGCAGCGCGCGACATGGTAACACCGGGGAGCTGTTTTTT. Translated, it gives CASSARHGNTGELFF.

The rearrangement uses TRBV11-3 and TRBJ2-3, with 10 bases fitting TRBD1. The length of the CDR3 is 15 residues. Looked up from germline, CDR1 is SGHNT and CDR2 is YENEEA. The V gene end was trimmed by 4 bases and the J gene end by 1 base; junction bases not matched to a gene: 2. The CDR3 coding sequence is TGTGCCAGCAGCTGGGGGACAGGGGGCACAGATACGCAGTATTTT. This codes for CASSWGTGGTDTQYF.

A single count supports this clone. This chain links TRBV12-3 or TRBV12-4 with TRBJ2-7; the match to TRBD1 covers 9 bases. This CDR3 contains 12 residues. J lost 9 bases, V lost 5 bases, and 5 bases had no gene match. The chain's CDR3 is CASSITGGRQYF. CDR3 DNA sequence: TGTGCCAGCAGTATCACAGGGGGCAGGCAGTACTTC.

The chain recombines TRBV19 with TRBJ1-5, with 10 bases aligning to TRBD1. The CDR3 is made up of 17 amino acids. The germline gives CDR1 LNHDA, CDR2 SQIVND (reference sequence). With 5 bases clipped from V and 6 bases from J, the junction kept 13 bases outside the gene matches. In DNA form, the CDR3 reads TGTGCCAGTAGTTGGGACAGGGGAACAGATTCAGGTCAGCCCCAGCATTTT. This codes for CASSWDRGTDSGQPQHF.

The chain has TRBV3-1 (or the pseudogene TRBV3-2) and TRBJ1-3; D ambiguous. Trimming stripped 2 bases from V and 0 bases from J, with 11 bases between. This CDR3 contains 16 residues. Germline V gene data show CDR1 as LGHDT and CDR2 as YNNKEL (reference sequence). The CDR3 sequence is CASSQTRVNSGNTIYF. In DNA, the CDR3 is TGTGCCAGCAGCCAAACGCGCGTAAACTCTGGAAACACCATATATTTT.

The V and J genes are TRBV5-1 and TRBJ2-3; 10 nucleotides align to TRBD2. The germline CDR1 and CDR2 sequences are SGHRS and YFSETQ. V gave up 4 bases and J gave up 0 bases; unmatched junction bases: 5. The CDR3 has 16 amino acids. The CDR3 spells CASSPSGGVSTDTQYF. The CDR3, as DNA: TGCGCCAGCAGCCCCAGCGGGGGGGTTAGCACAGATACGCAGTATTTT.

V and J are TRBV5-8 and TRBJ1-3; D is unclear. V shed 4 bases and J shed 2 bases, with 10 bases lying between them. Per germline, CDR1 SGHTS and CDR2 YDEGEE. The CDR3 loop spans 14 amino acids. CDR3 sequence: CASSPVPPGNTIYF. CDR3 DNA: TGTGCCAGCAGCCCTGTACCGCCTGGAAACACCATATATTTT.

The chain combines TRBV27 with TRBJ1-2; TRBD1 matches at 8 bases. The germline V gene has CDR1 MNHEY and CDR2 SMNVEV (reference sequence). V lost 5 bases, J lost 7 bases, and 9 bases stayed unmatched. The CDR3 spans 14 residues. The CDR3 here is CASSPLTGGGGYTF. CDR3 sequence (DNA): TGTGCCAGCAGTCCACTTACAGGGGGAGGTGGCTACACCTTC.

The chain joins TRBV29-1 to TRBJ1-3; the D gene is possibly TRBD1 (6 bases). Per the germline V gene, CDR1 is SQVTM and CDR2 is ANQGSEA. This CDR3 is built from 12 residues. The V end was cut by 7 bases, the J end by 0 bases, with 7 bases between. CDR3 sequence reads: CSGTVSGNTIYF. In DNA, the CDR3 is TGCAGCGGGACAGTCTCTGGAAACACCATATATTTT.

This rearrangement joins TRBV4-3 to TRBJ2-7; D is ambiguous. Germline CDR1 is LGHNA and CDR2 is YSLEER. CDR3 length: 15 residues. Trimming took 3 bases from V and 6 from J, leaving 18 bases between them. CDR3 sequence: CASSQTAGSSSEQYF. The DNA for the CDR3 is TGCGCCAGCAGCCAGACCGCCGGCTCCTCGAGCGAGCAGTACTTC.

V usage is TRBV10-3 and J usage is TRBJ1-2; 7 bases fit TRBD1. V lost 0 bases to trimming and J lost 5 bases; unmatched junction nucleotides: 9. This CDR3 is built from 16 residues. From germline, CDR1 is ENHRY and CDR2 SYGVKD. The CDR3: CAISESQGQNSYGYTF. In DNA form, the CDR3 reads TGTGCCATCAGTGAGTCGCAGGGACAGAACTCGTATGGCTACACCTTC.

The chain has TRBV5-1 and TRBJ2-3, with D uncertain. Germline V gene sequence: CDR1 SGHRS, CDR2 YFSETQ. The CDR3 length is 14 residues. V was pared by 4 bases and J by 8 bases, with 17 bases between. DNA for the CDR3: TGCGCCAGCAGCGTGTTAGGATCCACGGGTACGCAGTATTTT. It specifies CASSVLGSTGTQYF.

This clone was counted once. The chain joins TRBV25-1 to TRBJ1-2; TRBD1 is a possible D gene (6 bases). The V end lost 5 bases, the J end lost 4 bases, and 14 bases lay between the germline ends. Germline assignment: CDR1 MGHDK and CDR2 SYGVNS. The length of the CDR3 is 14 residues. Written as DNA, the CDR3 is TGTGCCAGCAGTATGGGACGGGGGCCCTATGGCTACACCTTC. It specifies CASSMGRGPYGYTF.

The chain uses TRBV18 and TRBJ2-7, with 9 bases fitting TRBD2. Losses at the gene ends were 6 bases for V and 4 bases for J; bases not matched to a gene: 10. Germline V lookup: CDR1 KGHSH, CDR2 LQKENI. The CDR3 is made up of 15 amino acids. The CDR3, as DNA: TGTGCCAGCTCGCCGCCTCGTAGCGGGGGATACGAGCAGTACTTC. It codes for CASSPPRSGGYEQYF.

The CDR3 sequence: CASRPGSGTEAFF. As DNA, the CDR3 is TGTGCCAGCAGACCAGGGTCGGGCACTGAAGCTTTCTTT. V is TRBV7-8 and J is TRBJ1-1, with a possible D match to TRBD1 (5 bases). CDR1 and CDR2 (germline): SGHVS, FQNEAQ. V was pared by 6 bases and J by 4 bases, with 12 bases between. CDR3 length equals 13 residues.

This sequence joins TRBV7-8 and TRBJ1-5, with 10 bases identical to TRBD1. J was trimmed by 4 bases and V by 2 bases; bases with no gene match: 2. In germline, CDR1 is SGHVS, CDR2 FQNEAQ. The CDR3 contains 15 residues. In DNA form, the CDR3 reads TGTGCCAGCAGCTTACGACAGGGGGCTAATCAGCCCCAGCATTTT. It specifies CASSLRQGANQPQHF.

V gene TRBV27 combines with J gene TRBJ2-2; weak D call: TRBD2 (5 bases). The V gene's germline CDR1 is MNHEY and CDR2 SMNVEV (reference sequence). The CDR3 length is 14 residues. V lost 6 bases, J lost 3 bases, and 11 bases lay in between. CDR3 region: CASRRGRHTGELFF. DNA of the CDR3: TGTGCCAGCAGACGGGGTAGGCACACCGGGGAGCTGTTTTTT.

The V and J genes are TRBV6-5 and TRBJ1-6; 8 bases match TRBD1. Germline trimming cut 8 bases from V and 8 bases from J; bases unmatched to any gene: 5. The CDR3 is made up of 13 amino acids. CDR1 MNHEY and CDR2 SVGAGI come from the germline V gene. This CDR3 is CASSTDRDSPLHF. The DNA of the CDR3 is TGTGCCAGCTCCACGGACAGGGATTCACCCCTCCACTTT.

The V gene is TRBV4-2, the J gene TRBJ1-2; TRBD1 matches 7 bases. Germline V gives CDR1 LGHNA, CDR2 YNFKEQ. This CDR3 is 13 amino acids long. The V gene end was trimmed by 4 bases and the J gene end by 5 bases; junction bases not matched to a gene: 4. CDR3 sequence (DNA): TGTGCCAGCAGCCTTACAGGGGAGTATGGCTACACCTTC. It encodes CASSLTGEYGYTF.